This TCR beta chain derives from a study of lymphopenia after photon versus proton radiotherapy (dated by TCRdb to between 2019 and 2020). General notes on the study: The study compared the immunological effects of photon versus proton radiation therapy in patients with gastrointestinal tumors who developed high-grade lymphopenia. The cohort included 20 to 25 patients with gastrointestinal tumors who developed lymphopenia after receiving either photon or proton therapy. The goal of the study was to describe how the two radiation modalities differ in their effects on the immune system. The study at large found these results: Across the cohort, among patients who died, a greater drop in TCR diversity after the nadir was inversely correlated with overall survival time. After the lymphocyte count nadir, oligoclonal expansion, especially of CD8+ Temra cells, was observed in photon-treated repertoires, and the drop in diversity was driven by this expansion. Relative stability during treatment was observed in proton-treated patients, whereas loss of naive T cells and TCR diversity and gain of effector/memory populations were observed in photon-treated patients. The survival association was examined only in patients who died, and the authors described better survival with proton therapy as a possibility, not as a demonstrated result.

The library was prepared using the immunoSEQ multiplex PCR assay. T cell repertoires were profiled by deep sequencing of rearranged TCR beta loci, alongside multiparametric flow cytometry. TCRdb took over this immuneACCESS table, retaining in-frame rearrangements with V and J assigned. Such tables are incomplete; in checked studies, under half of the missing clones stem from an unresolved V gene, and the remainder is unexplained. This sample holds about 26,000 clones; approximately 85% were observed only once. Roughly 5.2% of the sample goes to the ten largest clones. This clone was seen a handful of times. Its antigen is unknown. The record has no base qualities; no much larger clone is one base away. Looking up the germline V gene (reference sequence) yields CDR1 SEHNR and CDR2 FQNEAQ. The trim is 3 bases for V and 5 bases for J, with a gap of 7 bases between the germline ends. From the cysteine up to the phenylalanine, the CDR3 has a length of 12 residues. The read is trimmed to its CDR3 DNA, 36 bases read in frame from base 1.

Source: peripheral blood, taken from a patient treated with photon-based radiotherapy. The chain employs TRBV7-9 and TRBJ1-1; the D gene remains uncertain. The receptor was derived from a man aged 30 to 45 with gastric cancer. The sequenced DNA: TGTGCCAGCAGCTTTTGGGAAACTGAAGCTTTCTTT. It translates to CASSFWETEAFF.